Below are 9 T cell receptor beta chains sequenced from a single sample in a study of molecular identifiers for immune sequencing clone quantification. MiXCR, applied by TCRdb to the PCR reads, yields one record per CDR3 protein. The sample records about 500,000 distinct CDR3 sequences, around 23% being singletons. Sequenced: naive CD8+ T cells from blood, with Jurkat cell RNA spiked in. Subset of the sample: FACS-sorted CD8+CD4-CCR7+CD45RA+ naive T cells. The receptors shown here come from a human donor in good health. Some libraries in this study had Jurkat cell RNA spiked in.

This clonotype was detected ten times or more. The chain couples TRBV7-9 to TRBJ1-3; tentative D call: TRBD1 (5 bases). Trimming cost V 8 bases and J 0 bases, with 11 bases left between them. The V gene's germline CDR1 is SEHNR and CDR2 FQNEAQ (reference sequence). This CDR3 region has 14 residues. The CDR3 region is CASLGPISGNTIYF. The CDR3 nucleotides are TGTGCCAGCCTGGGACCGATCTCTGGAAACACCATATATTTT.

V is TRBV3-1 and J is TRBJ1-3, with D unresolved. Germline values: CDR1 LGHDT, CDR2 YNNKEL (reference sequence). The V gene lost 0 bases and the J gene lost 3 bases, with 9 bases spanning the gap. This CDR3 comprises 15 residues. The CDR3 DNA reads TGTGCCAGCAGCCAAGAACAAGGCTATGGAAACACCATATATTTT. The encoded protein is CASSQEQGYGNTIYF.

In its sample, this clonotype was seen once. Relative to the germline gene, one junction end is altered; a read error may explain this. V usage is TRBV4-2 and J usage is TRBJ1-2; D might be TRBD1 (5 bases). The CDR3 runs 15 residues. CDR1 and CDR2 (germline): LGHNA, YNFKEQ. CDR3 loop: CVSSQEDRGNYGYTF. CDR3 coding DNA: TGTGTCAGCAGCCAAGAAGATCGGGGGAACTATGGCTACACCTTC.

In this sample, this clonotype turned up once. The gene calls are TRBV30 and TRBJ2-3, with unresolved D. Gene TRBJ1-5 matches the end of the DNA better, so the J call may be wrong. CDR1 is GTSNPN, CDR2 SVGIG, per germline (reference sequence). CDR3 length equals 13 residues. The CDR3 loop is CAWSVGSTDTQHF. As DNA, the CDR3 is TGTGCCTGGAGTGTAGGAAGCACAGATACGCAGCATTTT.

In its sample, this clonotype was seen many times. V and J are TRBV4-1 and TRBJ2-7, with D possibly matching TRBD2 (5 bases). Trimming took off 1 base at V and 3 bases at J, with 10 bases between the two ends. The CDR3 is 14 amino acids. The germline V gene encodes CDR1 MGHRA and CDR2 YSYEKL. DNA for the CDR3: TGCGCCAGCAGCCAAGTCCCGAGGGACTACGAGCAGTACTTC. Amino acids: CASSQVPRDYEQYF.

As regards this clonotype: No conserved phenylalanine or tryptophan is present at the end of the CDR3, so a read error is the likely explanation. J is TRBJ2-2 and V is TRBV4-1; D uncertain. Germline assignment: CDR1 MGHRA and CDR2 YSYEKL. Trimming shortened V by 0 bases and J by 9 bases, and 8 bases separated the two germline ends. The CDR3 spans 13 residues. The CDR3 sequence is CASSQDSGRELFS. The CDR3 nucleotides are TGCGCCAGCAGCCAAGATTCGGGTCGGGAGCTGTTTTCT.

In its sample, this clonotype was seen many times. The chain carries TRBV14 and TRBJ2-1, with D perhaps given as TRBD1 or TRBD2 (5 bases each). The V gene's germline CDR1 is SGHDN and CDR2 FVKESK. This CDR3 has 13 amino acids. With 0 bases removed from V and 12 bases from J, the gap between germline ends came to 12 bases. The CDR3 here is CASSQDLLGVQFF. The CDR3, as DNA: TGTGCCAGCAGCCAAGATTTGTTGGGGGTGCAGTTCTTC.

A note on this clonotype: Possible read error: a much larger clone is one base away. The J gene is TRBJ2-2, the V gene TRBV6-5; possibly TRBD2 for D (5 bases). The germline V gene has CDR1 MNHEY and CDR2 SVGAGI. This CDR3 contains 14 residues. CDR3 region: CASSYGRWTGELVF. The CDR3 bases are TGTGCCAGCAGTTATGGCAGGTGGACCGGGGAGCTGGTTTTT.

This clonotype was counted a few times. The rearrangement uses TRBV5-6 and TRBJ2-7; 9 bases map to TRBD1. Germline loops: CDR1 SGHDT, CDR2 YYEEEE. The CDR3 has 15 amino acids. Trimming at V came to 3 bases and at J to 4 bases, leaving 8 bases not matched to a gene. This CDR3 is CASSSFGTGFYEQYF. The DNA of the CDR3 is TGTGCCAGCAGCTCATTCGGGACAGGGTTTTACGAGCAGTACTTC.